These T cell receptor beta chains were read from a single sample in a study of cytomegalovirus exposure and HLA in healthy donors. TCRdb's copy holds only in-frame clones and misses some; the assay was immunoSEQ multiplex PCR. The table lists tens of thousands of clones, about 80% of them singletons. The sequencing sample was made of PBMCs. Receptors were obtained from a man aged 50 to 59 in good health and CMV-seropositive. The CDR3 runs from the conserved cysteine through the conserved F or W. A D gene is named only where the DNA matches it firmly. Clone size appears in some rows only: once, few, many, or a class for an expanded clone.

J gene	V gene	clone size	D gene	CDR3 protein	CDR3 DNA
TRBJ2-1	TRBV6-5	.	TRBD1	CASSGTGGFNEQFF	TGTGCCAGCAGTGGGACAGGGGGTTTCAATGAGCAGTTCTTC
TRBJ2-7	TRBV5-1	.	TRBD2	CASSLGLAGALRNNYEQYF	TGCGCCAGCAGCTTGGGGCTAGCGGGGGCCCTCCGAAATAACTACGAGCAGTACTTC
TRBJ2-1	TRBV28	.	TRBD2	CASSLGRYEQFF	TGTGCCAGCAGCCTCGGGAGGTATGAGCAGTTCTTC
TRBJ2-2	TRBV9	.	.	CASSGPAVRPGELFF	TGTGCCAGCAGCGGACCCGCGGTTCGCCCCGGGGAGCTGTTTTTT
TRBJ1-3	TRBV19	.	.	CASTHPLSGNTIYF	TGTGCCAGTACCCACCCACTCTCTGGAAACACCATATATTTT
TRBJ1-1	TRBV5-6	few	.	CASSLASNWRAFF	TGTGCCAGCAGCTTGGCGTCTAACTGGAGGGCTTTCTTT
TRBJ1-5	TRBV27	.	TRBD1	CASSPLSGQGMVRQPQHF	TGTGCCAGCAGTCCACTCTCGGGACAGGGAATGGTGCGGCAGCCCCAGCATTTT
TRBJ2-1	TRBV18	.	TRBD2	CASSPWREGREQFF	TGTGCCAGCTCACCATGGCGGGAGGGCCGGGAGCAGTTCTTC
TRBJ2-7	TRBV6-6	.	.	CASSYSMGLAYEQYF	TGTGCCAGCAGTTACTCGATGGGTCTAGCCTACGAGCAGTACTTC
TRBJ1-4	TRBV2	.	TRBD1	CASSAAGGTNEKLFF	TGTGCCAGCAGTGCCGCAGGGGGCACTAATGAAAAACTGTTTTTT
TRBJ1-1	TRBV6-1	.	TRBD1	CASTRDRGQNTEAFF	TGTGCCAGCACCCGGGACAGGGGACAGAACACTGAAGCTTTCTTT
TRBJ2-7	TRBV20-1	.	.	CSINEQYF	TGCAGTATCAACGAGCAGTACTTC
TRBJ2-1	TRBV4-3	.	.	CASSQAMIVIIYNEQFF	TGCGCCAGCAGCCAAGCTATGATCGTCATCATCTACAATGAGCAGTTCTTC
TRBJ2-3	TRBV5-4	few	TRBD2	CASSLPSGSGDTQYF	TGTGCCAGCAGCTTGCCTAGCGGGAGTGGAGATACGCAGTATTTT
TRBJ2-6	TRBV18	.	.	CASSQALGGRGANVLTF	TGTGCCAGCTCACAGGCCCTAGGGGGAAGAGGGGCCAACGTCCTGACTTTC
TRBJ1-6	TRBV19	.	.	CASSERMYIGSYNSPLHF	TGTGCCAGTAGTGAGCGTATGTATATTGGCTCCTATAATTCACCCCTCCACTTT
TRBJ2-5	TRBV2	.	TRBD2	CASREGGAETQYF	TGTGCCAGCAGAGAGGGAGGGGCAGAGACCCAGTACTTC
TRBJ2-5	TRBV7-9	.	.	CASSPVWPGEETQYF	TGTGCCAGCAGCCCGGTCTGGCCAGGTGAAGAGACCCAGTACTTC
TRBJ1-4	TRBV15	.	TRBD1	CATSRDWTGNGFNEKLFF	TGTGCCACCAGCAGAGACTGGACAGGGAATGGGTTTAATGAAAAACTGTTTTTT
TRBJ2-5	TRBV30	.	.	CAWSAGQSQEAQYF	TGTGCCTGGAGTGCAGGACAGTCCCAAGAGGCCCAGTACTTC
TRBJ1-4	TRBV7-2	few	.	CASSLPGGVGLFF	TGTGCCAGCAGCTTACCGGGGGGGGTCGGACTGTTTTTT
TRBJ1-5	TRBV6-1	.	.	CASSGLRAGENSNQPQHF	TGTGCCAGCAGTGGTCTGAGGGCAGGGGAGAATAGCAATCAGCCCCAGCATTTT
TRBJ2-7	TRBV19	.	.	CASRIRGDSYEQYF	TGTGCCAGTAGAATCAGGGGGGACTCCTACGAGCAGTACTTC
TRBJ2-5	TRBV11-3	.	.	CASSFTPHDRARRETQYF	TGTGCCAGCAGCTTCACACCCCACGACAGAGCCCGGCGGGAGACCCAGTACTTC
TRBJ2-2	TRBV19	.	TRBD1	CASRGTGRTGELFF	TGTGCCAGTAGGGGGACAGGGAGAACCGGGGAGCTGTTTTTT
TRBJ1-1	TRBV4-3	.	TRBD1	CASSQGRDRRLTEAFF	TGCGCCAGCAGCCAAGGGCGGGACAGGAGGCTCACTGAAGCTTTCTTT
TRBJ2-1	TRBV7-9	.	.	CASSESSGPPREQFF	TGTGCCAGCAGCGAGAGTAGCGGTCCGCCAAGGGAGCAGTTCTTC
TRBJ1-5	TRBV6-5	.	TRBD1	CASTRDRGLGQPQHF	TGTGCCAGCACTCGGGACAGGGGGCTCGGTCAGCCCCAGCATTTT
TRBJ2-7	TRBV4-2	.	.	CASSRIGQNLYEQYF	TGTGCCAGCAGCCGCATCGGACAGAATCTCTACGAGCAGTACTTC
TRBJ2-7	TRBV6-1	once	TRBD1	CASSEADRGAYEQYF	TGTGCCAGCAGTGAAGCGGACAGGGGGGCCTACGAGCAGTACTTC
TRBJ2-2	TRBV5-4	.	.	CASSRYRAGELFF	TGTGCCAGCAGCCGGTACAGGGCCGGGGAGCTGTTTTTT
TRBJ1-1	TRBV5-5	.	.	CASSLDGGGNTEAFF	TGTGCCAGCAGCTTGGACGGGGGTGGGAACACTGAAGCTTTCTTT
TRBJ2-7	TRBV2	.	.	CASSEYRQSYEQYF	TGTGCCAGCAGTGAATACAGGCAGTCCTACGAGCAGTACTTC
TRBJ2-7	TRBV6-5	.	TRBD1	CASRPGTAHYEQYF	TGTGCCAGCAGACCCGGGACAGCACACTACGAGCAGTACTTC
TRBJ2-7	TRBV2	medium-sized	TRBD1	CASSREGADEQYF	TGTGCCAGCAGTCGAGAGGGGGCTGACGAGCAGTACTTC
TRBJ1-4	TRBV27	.	TRBD1	CASTMGTADEKLFF	TGTGCCAGCACCATGGGGACAGCAGATGAAAAACTGTTTTTT
TRBJ2-5	TRBV11-3	.	TRBD2	CASSPGTSGLFETQYF	TGTGCCAGCAGCCCGGGGACTAGCGGGTTGTTCGAGACCCAGTACTTC
TRBJ1-2	TRBV5-1	.	.	CASSLTRAGEGYTF	TGCGCCAGCAGCCTAACCCGGGCAGGGGAAGGCTACACCTTC
TRBJ2-1	TRBV10-1	.	TRBD2	CASSEAGTSNEQFF	TGCGCCAGCAGTGAAGCCGGGACTAGCAATGAGCAGTTCTTC
TRBJ1-1	TRBV2	few	.	CASKETDAINTEAFF	TGTGCCAGCAAGGAAACAGACGCCATCAACACTGAAGCTTTCTTT
TRBJ1-3	TRBV28	.	TRBD1	CASRSPGDRATLSGNTIYF	TGTGCCAGCAGATCCCCGGGGGACAGGGCTACCCTCTCTGGAAACACCATATATTTT
TRBJ2-5	TRBV9	.	.	CASSSRTRDYQETQYF	TGTGCCAGCAGCAGCAGAACCCGGGACTACCAAGAGACCCAGTACTTC
TRBJ2-2	TRBV14	.	.	CASSHYRLPSGELFF	TGTGCCAGCAGCCATTACAGGCTTCCCTCCGGGGAGCTGTTTTTT
TRBJ1-5	TRBV5-4	.	TRBD1	CASSLAFQGQNQPQHF	TGTGCCAGCAGCTTGGCCTTCCAGGGACAGAATCAGCCCCAGCATTTT
TRBJ2-1	TRBV27	.	.	CASSWWVRGSYNEQFF	TGTGCCAGCAGTTGGTGGGTCAGGGGCTCCTACAATGAGCAGTTCTTC
TRBJ2-1	TRBV11-3	.	.	CASSLGTHNEQFF	TGTGCCAGCAGCTTAGGCACACACAATGAGCAGTTCTTC
TRBJ1-1	TRBV6-5	few	.	CASSRPQGMNTEAFF	TGTGCCAGCAGCCGTCCCCAGGGGATGAACACTGAAGCTTTCTTT
TRBJ1-3	TRBV6-5	.	.	CASTTGGVGNTIYF	TGTGCCAGCACAACGGGAGGGGTAGGAAACACCATATATTTT
TRBJ1-2	TRBV27	.	TRBD1	CASSLTGDYGYTF	TGTGCCAGCAGTTTAACAGGGGACTATGGCTACACCTTC
TRBJ2-1	TRBV12-5	.	.	CASGLRLGDINEQFF	TGTGCTAGTGGTTTGAGACTCGGAGATATCAATGAGCAGTTCTTC
TRBJ2-5	TRBV30	.	TRBD2	CAWSARTSGAETQYF	TGTGCCTGGAGTGCCCGGACTAGCGGGGCTGAGACCCAGTACTTC
TRBJ2-1	TRBV20-1	.	TRBD2	CSGREDNEQFF	TGCAGTGGGCGGGAGGACAATGAGCAGTTCTTC
TRBJ1-1	TRBV5-1	.	.	CASSPNGGVNTEAFF	TGCGCCAGCAGCCCCAACGGGGGGGTCAACACTGAAGCTTTCTTT